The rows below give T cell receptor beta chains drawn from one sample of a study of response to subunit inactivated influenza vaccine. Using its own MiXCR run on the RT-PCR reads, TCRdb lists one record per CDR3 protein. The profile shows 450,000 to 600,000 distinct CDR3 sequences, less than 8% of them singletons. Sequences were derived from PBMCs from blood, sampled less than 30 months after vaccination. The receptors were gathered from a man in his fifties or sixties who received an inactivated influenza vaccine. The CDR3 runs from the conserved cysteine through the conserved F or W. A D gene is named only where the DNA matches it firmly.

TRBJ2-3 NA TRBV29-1 CSVFSPPKGDTQYF
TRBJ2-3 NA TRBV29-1 CSVEDPGGSTDTQYF
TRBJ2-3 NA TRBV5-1 CASRPGQRMGDTQYF
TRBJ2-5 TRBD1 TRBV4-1 CASSTGQGGETQYF
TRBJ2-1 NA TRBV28 CASSLIGGPEQFF
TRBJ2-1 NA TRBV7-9 CASSSLLGTPEGNEQFF
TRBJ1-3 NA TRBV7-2 CASSLEGLSGNTIYF
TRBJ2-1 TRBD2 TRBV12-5 CASALSGGNNEQFF
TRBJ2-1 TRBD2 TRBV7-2 CASSWSGTSSYNEQFF
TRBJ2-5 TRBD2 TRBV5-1 CASSSGLAGATQETQYF
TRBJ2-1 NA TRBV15 CATSSRATNEQFF
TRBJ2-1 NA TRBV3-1 CASSSWDKQNEQFF
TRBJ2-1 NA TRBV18 CASSPPMGEQFF
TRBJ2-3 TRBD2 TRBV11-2 CASSLVQTGLAGNTDTQYF
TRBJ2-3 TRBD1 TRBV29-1 CSVERDSTGRITDTQYF
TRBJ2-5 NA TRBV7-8 CASKRRGPQETQYF
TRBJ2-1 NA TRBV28 CASSGGGETYNEQFF
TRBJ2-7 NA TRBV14 CASSQDSAPRDEQYF
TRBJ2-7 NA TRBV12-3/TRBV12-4 CASSLRTVTPFEQYF
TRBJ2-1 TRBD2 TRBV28 CASSQYSGTPYNEQFF
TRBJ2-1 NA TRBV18 CASSLTLGQRNEQFF
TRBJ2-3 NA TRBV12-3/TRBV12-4 CASSFPLPDTQYF
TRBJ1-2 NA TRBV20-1 CSARDHGRAESGYTF
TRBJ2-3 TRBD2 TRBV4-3 CASSQEAGGFADTQYF
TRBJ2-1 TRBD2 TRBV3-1 CASSRRDYHNEQFF
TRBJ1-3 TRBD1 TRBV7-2 CASSLQGGTTGNTIYF
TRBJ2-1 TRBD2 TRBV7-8 CASNRAGTSRYNEQFF
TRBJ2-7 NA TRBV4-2 CASSQEGDGTYEQYF
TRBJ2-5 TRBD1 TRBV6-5 CASSLTGVQETQYF
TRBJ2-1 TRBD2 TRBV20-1 CSARDEASGGNEQFF
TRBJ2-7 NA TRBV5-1 CASSEDETYEQYF
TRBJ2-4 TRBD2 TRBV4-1 CASSRTLSGGKNIQYF
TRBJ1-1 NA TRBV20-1 CSAARGSNTEAFF
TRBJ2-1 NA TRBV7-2 CASSLLHGLGEQFF
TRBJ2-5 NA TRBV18 CASSPGLLETQYF
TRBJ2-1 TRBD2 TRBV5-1 CASSLDSGTNEQFF
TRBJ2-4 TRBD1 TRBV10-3 CAISEDRAAKNIQYF
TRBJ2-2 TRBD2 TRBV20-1 CSADLLAGGELFF
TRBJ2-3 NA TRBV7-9 CASSLASPGDRYF
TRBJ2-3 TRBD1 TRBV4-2 CASSPRTGAFSTDTQYF
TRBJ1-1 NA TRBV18 CASSPQKNTEAFF
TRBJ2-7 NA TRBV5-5 CASSLPLLGEQYF
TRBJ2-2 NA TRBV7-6 CASSSYPGGRAGELFF
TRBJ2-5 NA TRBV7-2 CASSLGGSRETQYF
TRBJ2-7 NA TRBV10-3 CAISESSRVGYEQYF
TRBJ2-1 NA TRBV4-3 CASSQDAAYSYNEQFF